This passage covers 13 T cell receptor beta chains from one sample sequenced in a study of T cell clusters in autoimmune cytopenias. TRB rearrangements were amplified by touch-down multiplex PCR with mixed TRB-A/B primers. Each CDR3 protein gets one entry in TCRdb, which reprocessed the multiplex PCR reads and gives no DNA. The repertoire table contains about 4,900 distinct CDR3 sequences. TRB amplification used approximately 250 ng of peripheral blood genomic DNA. These data also formed part of another study, on T cell repertoires in aging, cancer and after chemotherapy.

The sequencing sample was made of peripheral blood. These receptors all stem from a human donor in good health.

This sequence joins TRBV6-2 or TRBV6-3 and TRBJ2-7. The CDR3 is made up of 14 amino acids. Germline loops: CDR1 MNHEY, CDR2 SVGEGT. The CDR3 sequence: CASSYWTSNYEQYF.

The chain uses TRBV6-5 and TRBJ1-2. The CDR3 loop spans 14 amino acids. The V gene's germline CDR1 is MNHEY and CDR2 SVGAGI. CDR3: CASSPQGGKLGYTF.

Considering frequency, this clonotype is medium-sized. The genes are TRBV19 and TRBJ2-5; there is no DNA to check the TCRdb D call of TRBD2. Germline CDR1 LNHDA, CDR2 SQIVND (reference sequence). The CDR3 is 14 residues long. The CDR3 sequence: CASRAGAWEGTQYF. The whole variable domain, filled in from reference TRBV19 and TRBJ2-5, reads DGGITQSPKYLFRKEGQNVTLSCEQNLNHDAMYWYRQDPGQGLRLIYYSQIVNDFQKGDIAEGYSVSREKKESFPLTVTSAQKNPTAFYLCASRAGAWEGTQYFGPGTRLLVL.

The gene calls are TRBV7-2 and TRBJ1-5; the TCRdb call, TRBD1, lacks DNA for checking. This CDR3 has 17 residues. The germline V gene encodes CDR1 SGHTA and CDR2 FQGNSA. Here the CDR3 reads CASSVWTGGGGNQPQHF. The entire variable domain, with the rest obtained from reference TRBV7-2 and TRBJ1-5, is as follows: GAGVSQSPSNKVTEKGKDVELRCDPISGHTALYWYRQSLGQGLEFLIYFQGNSAPDKSGLPSDRFSAERTGGSVSTLTIQRTQQEDSAVYLCASSVWTGGGGNQPQHFGDGTRLSIL.

This clonotype is identified as medium-sized from frequency. The V gene is TRBV6-5, the J gene TRBJ2-2; with no DNA, the TCRdb D assignment of TRBD1 cannot be verified. This CDR3 is 16 amino acids long. Per the germline V gene, CDR1 is MNHEY and CDR2 is SVGAGI. The CDR3 here is CASSYRGQGNTGELFF.

Measured by frequency, this clonotype is medium-sized. The rearrangement links TRBV19 to TRBJ1-6; without DNA, the TCRdb call of TRBD1 cannot be checked. CDR3 size: 14 residues. CDR1 LNHDA and CDR2 SQIVND come from the germline V gene (reference sequence). This CDR3 is CASSRGQGGSPLHF.

Frequency places this clonotype as medium-sized. The J gene is TRBJ2-1, the V gene TRBV6-5; the TCRdb call, TRBD2, lacks DNA for checking. The CDR3 extends over 16 amino acids. The germline CDR1 and CDR2 sequences are MNHEY and SVGAGI. The CDR3 loop is CASSYSAALFNNEQFF.

The chain uses TRBV12-3 or TRBV12-4 and TRBJ1-4; TCRdb reports TRBD1, a call that lacks DNA to check it against. The CDR3 extends over 15 amino acids. CDR3 sequence reads: CASSLGQRKNEKLFF.

Considering frequency, this clonotype is medium-sized (0.01 to 0.1%). The chain recombines TRBV5-5 with TRBJ2-5; there is no DNA to check the TCRdb D call of TRBD2. The CDR3 has 13 amino acids. CDR1 and CDR2 from the germline V gene are SGHKS and YYEKEE (reference sequence). The CDR3 here is CASSRAGEETQYF.

The chain employs TRBV18 and TRBJ1-1. In germline, CDR1 is KGHSH, CDR2 LQKENI. The length of the CDR3 is 15 residues. The CDR3 loop reads CASSQRTAANTEAFF.

Judged by frequency, this clonotype is medium-sized. The V call is TRBV12-3 or TRBV12-4, the J call TRBJ2-3; the D call from TCRdb, TRBD1, cannot be confirmed without DNA. The CDR3 consists of 16 residues. CDR3 protein: CASSPVTAGASDTQYF.

The J gene is TRBJ2-7, the V gene TRBV13; the D call from TCRdb, TRBD1, cannot be confirmed without DNA. Germline assignment: CDR1 PRHDT and CDR2 FYEKMQ (reference sequence). This CDR3 comprises 14 residues. The chain's CDR3 is CASSLGDREVKQYF.

The rearrangement links TRBV7-2 to TRBJ2-5. This CDR3 region has 12 residues. Germline V CDR1 and CDR2: SGHTA, FQGNSA. The CDR3 loop is CASSLVGETQYF.